This T cell receptor beta chain was recovered during a study of T cell responses to AZD1222 COVID-19 vaccine. Clones were sequenced by immunoSEQ multiplex PCR, and TCRdb holds only the in-frame ones, with some missing. Of about 110,000 clones listed, around 90% are singletons. J lost 7 bases, V lost 7 bases, and 6 bases had no gene match. The CDR3 loop spans 14 amino acids. Germline assignment: CDR1 MNHNY and CDR2 SVGAGI (reference sequence). This clone appeared once. Antigen: not known. The study pooled second doses at about 4 or about 12 weeks. Study-wide findings and caveats: Spike regions recognized by vaccine-associated CD4 TCRs spanned the protein, led by 160-218 and 743-854. Compared with day 0, the breadth and depth of the Spike-specific TCR repertoire rose significantly after two doses of AZD1222. Baseline seropositivity characterized only six AZD1222 recipients.

The specimen was peripheral blood, collected 28 days after the second AZD1222 dose. This TCR was recovered from an adult who received the AZD1222 COVID-19 vaccine. This rearrangement joins TRBV6-6 to TRBJ1-6; TRBD1 aligns across 8 bases. The chain's CDR3 is CASTRTGRNSPLHF. The CDR3 DNA reads TGTGCCAGCACCCGGACAGGGCGGAATTCACCCCTCCACTTT.